The 24 T cell receptor beta chains below all came from one sample that was sequenced in a study of cytomegalovirus exposure and HLA in healthy donors. PCR involved 60 Vbeta and 13 Jbeta primers. TCRdb keeps only in-frame clones here, not all; method: immunoSEQ multiplex PCR. Its listing shows some 42,000 clones. What was sequenced was PBMCs. The origin of the receptors is a man aged 25 to 45 in good health and CMV-seronegative.

CDR3 region: CASSQVTLAESVAKNIQYF. For the CDR3, the DNA is TGCGCCAGCAGCCAAGTTACGCTAGCCGAAAGCGTAGCCAAAAACATTCAGTACTTC. The chain recombines TRBV4-3 with TRBJ2-4; weak D call: TRBD2 (5 bases). Between the trimmed V and J ends, which lost 1 base and 0 bases, there was a span of 19 bases. In germline, CDR1 is LGHNA, CDR2 YSLEER. The CDR3 loop spans 19 amino acids.

This rearrangement joins TRBV5-4 to TRBJ2-7, with D possibly TRBD1 on 8 matching bases. V dropped 4 bases and J dropped 3 bases, with 11 bases sitting between them. The CDR3 consists of 13 residues. Germline CDR1 is SGHNT and CDR2 is YYREEE (reference sequence). The CDR3 reads CASSTGGDYEQYF. The CDR3 nucleotides read TGTGCCAGCAGCACAGGGGGGGACTACGAGCAGTACTTC.

The chain links TRBV7-9 to TRBJ1-2, with D perhaps TRBD1 (6 bases). V lost 5 bases and J 5 bases, leaving 12 bases between the germline ends. CDR1 is SEHNR, CDR2 FQNEAQ, per germline (reference sequence). The CDR3 loop spans 13 amino acids. The CDR3 protein is CASSLQGRYGYTF. CDR3 nucleotides: TGTGCCAGCAGCCTACAGGGCAGGTATGGCTACACCTTC.

The CDR3 DNA reads as TGTGCCAGCAGCTTATCCAGCGGGAGGGTAACAGATACGCAGTATTTT. It codes for CASSLSSGRVTDTQYF. The V and J genes are TRBV5-4 and TRBJ2-3; 10 bases agree with TRBD2. The germline gives CDR1 SGHNT, CDR2 YYREEE (reference sequence). With 2 bases clipped from V and 3 bases from J, the junction kept 6 bases outside the gene matches. This CDR3 contains 16 residues.

The chain employs TRBV6-5 and TRBJ1-1; TRBD1 matches at 9 bases. CDR3 length: 14 residues. CDR1 is MNHEY and CDR2 is SVGAGI in the germline V gene. V shed 0 bases and J 11 bases; nucleotides not matched to a gene: 7. This CDR3 reads CASSYSGTGRTAFF. CDR3 in DNA: TGTGCCAGCAGTTACTCCGGGACAGGGCGAACGGCTTTCTTT.

The V gene is TRBV6-5, the J gene TRBJ1-5; 7 nucleotides match TRBD1. Germline CDR1 and CDR2: MNHEY and SVGAGI. The CDR3 covers 14 residues. Trimming took 4 bases from V and 2 from J; bases not matched to a gene: 2. The CDR3: CASSSGQGNQPQHF. The CDR3 DNA follows: TGTGCCAGCAGTTCCGGACAGGGCAATCAGCCCCAGCATTTT.

J is TRBJ2-7 and V is TRBV7-9; 8 bases line up with TRBD2. Germline V CDR1 and CDR2: SEHNR, FQNEAQ (reference sequence). The trim removed 3 bases at V and 2 bases at J, leaving 9 bases unmatched. The CDR3 extends over 16 amino acids. The CDR3 here is CASSFGVAGLPYEQYF. In DNA form, the CDR3 reads TGTGCCAGCAGCTTTGGGGTAGCGGGATTACCCTACGAGCAGTACTTC. Based on the CDR3 plus reference TRBV7-9 and TRBJ2-7, the full variable domain is DTGVSQNPRHKITKRGQNVTFRCDPISEHNRLYWYRQTLGQGPEFLTYFQNEAQLEKSRLLSDRFSAERPKGSFSTLEIQRTEQGDSAMYLCASSFGVAGLPYEQYFGPGTRLTVT.

V gene TRBV19 combines with J gene TRBJ1-2; D is possibly TRBD1 (5 bases). This CDR3 spans 12 amino acids. Trimming removed 10 bases from V and 4 bases from J, with 13 bases in between. In germline, CDR1 is LNHDA, CDR2 SQIVND (reference sequence). CDR3 coding DNA: TGTGCCACCTTGACAGAGTTCTATGGCTACACCTTC. Its protein product is CATLTEFYGYTF.

This clone counts as medium-sized by frequency. Within the sample, other DNA sequences also encode this same CDR3. V is TRBV7-3 and J is TRBJ2-1; 7 nucleotides match TRBD2. V lost 2 bases to trimming and J lost 10 bases; unmatched junction nucleotides: 2. This CDR3 has 12 amino acids. The germline V gene encodes CDR1 SGHTA and CDR2 FQGTGA. CDR3 loop: CASSLVGGEQFF. In nucleotides, the CDR3 is TGTGCCAGCAGCTTAGTGGGAGGGGAGCAGTTCTTC.

V gene TRBV14 combines with J gene TRBJ2-3; 10 nucleotides line up with TRBD2. Trimming cost V 6 bases and J 3 bases; bases outside gene matches: 6. Germline assignment: CDR1 SGHDN and CDR2 FVKESK. The CDR3 length is 15 residues. CDR3 in amino acids: CASRPLAGETDTQYF. CDR3 bases: TGTGCCAGCAGACCCCTAGCGGGAGAGACAGATACGCAGTATTTT. Supplemented by reference TRBV14 and TRBJ2-3, the full variable domain reads EAGVTQFPSHSVIEKGQTVTLRCDPISGHDNLYWYRRVMGKEIKFLLHFVKESKQDESGMPNNRFLAERTGGTYSTLKVQPAELEDSGVYFCASRPLAGETDTQYFGPGTRLTVL.

The chain employs TRBV5-1 and TRBJ2-4; D is possibly TRBD1 (6 bases). The V and J ends lost 8 bases and 0 bases respectively, with 18 bases between them. The V gene's germline CDR1 is SGHRS and CDR2 YFSETQ. CDR3 length equals 16 residues. The CDR3, as DNA: TGCGCCAGACAGGCTGACAGGCAACTAGCCAAAAACATTCAGTACTTC. Its translation is CARQADRQLAKNIQYF.

This chain connects TRBV5-1 to TRBJ1-1; 11 nucleotides agree with TRBD1. CDR1 and CDR2 from the germline V gene are SGHRS and YFSETQ. V lost 3 bases, J lost 3 bases, and 4 bases stayed unmatched. The CDR3 consists of 15 residues. The CDR3 sequence is CASSSGQGAYTEAFF. The DNA of the CDR3 is TGCGCCAGCAGCTCTGGACAGGGGGCCTACACTGAAGCTTTCTTT.

V usage is TRBV6-5 and J usage is TRBJ1-1; D call uncertain. Germline CDR1 is MNHEY and CDR2 is SVGAGI. The length of the CDR3 is 13 residues. V was shortened by 5 bases and J by 1 base, with 8 bases between the two germline ends. CDR3 region: CASSKNRNTEAFF. The CDR3 region has the DNA TGTGCCAGCAGTAAAAACAGGAACACTGAAGCTTTCTTT.

The chain combines TRBV7-3 with TRBJ1-1; D may be TRBD1 (5 bases). The germline gives CDR1 SGHTA, CDR2 FQGTGA. There are 13 residues in the CDR3. Trimming removed 5 bases at V and 0 bases at J, with 7 bases between. The CDR3 nucleotides are TGTGCCAGCAGCCAGACAGTGAACACTGAAGCTTTCTTT. It encodes CASSQTVNTEAFF.

This chain joins TRBV5-1 and TRBJ1-1; TRBD1 is a possible D gene (6 bases). Germline V gives CDR1 SGHRS, CDR2 YFSETQ. V dropped 1 base and J dropped 1 base, with 11 bases sitting between them. This CDR3 has 15 amino acids. The CDR3 protein is CASSLYEQGNTEAFF. The DNA for the CDR3 is TGCGCCAGCAGCTTGTACGAACAGGGGAACACTGAAGCTTTCTTT.

The V call is TRBV18, the J call TRBJ2-7; 7 bases are a match to TRBD1. The ends lost 3 bases at V and 5 bases at J; junction bases unmatched: 7. Germline CDR1 and CDR2: KGHSH and LQKENI. The CDR3 contains 14 residues. DNA of the CDR3: TGTGCCAGCTCACCGAACACAGGGGCGGACGAGCAGTACTTC. Translating it yields CASSPNTGADEQYF.

The V and J genes are TRBV4-2 and TRBJ2-1, with 7 bases identical to TRBD1. J gave up 5 bases and V 0 bases, and 10 bases lay outside the gene matches. The CDR3 loop spans 17 amino acids. Germline V lookup: CDR1 LGHNA, CDR2 YNFKEQ. The DNA of the CDR3 is TGTGCCAGCAGCCAAGAGTGGCCGGGACAGAATGACAATGAGCAGTTCTTC. This codes for CASSQEWPGQNDNEQFF.

The rearrangement joins TRBV29-1 to TRBJ1-1; D gene ambiguous. V was shortened by 1 base and J by 11 bases, with 17 bases between the two germline ends. Per germline, CDR1 SQVTM and CDR2 ANQGSEA. The CDR3 is 13 residues long. CDR3 sequence (DNA): TGCAGCGTTGAAGGCTTACTGGGGAGCGGGGCTTTCTTT. Protein product: CSVEGLLGSGAFF.

This chain uses TRBV30 with TRBJ2-7, with 7 bases matching TRBD2. V shed 3 bases and J 0 bases; nucleotides not matched to a gene: 14. The CDR3 sequence is 17 residues long. The germline CDR1 and CDR2 sequences are GTSNPN and SVGIG (reference sequence). CDR3 nucleotides: TGTGCCTGGAGGCTTAGGAGACTAGCTTTTAGCTCCTACGAGCAGTACTTC. Protein sequence: CAWRLRRLAFSSYEQYF.

The CDR3 sequence: CAWTLRGGSEAFF. For the CDR3, the DNA is TGTGCCTGGACCCTACGCGGGGGTTCTGAAGCTTTCTTT. The chain recombines TRBV30 with TRBJ1-1; maybe TRBD1 (5 bases). V shed 4 bases and J shed 6 bases, with 15 bases lying between them. CDR1 is GTSNPN, CDR2 SVGIG, per germline (reference sequence). This CDR3 has 13 amino acids.

The V call is TRBV7-2, the J call TRBJ2-7; the D gene is possibly TRBD2 (6 bases). This CDR3 has 13 amino acids. Germline V gene data show CDR1 as SGHTA and CDR2 as FQGNSA. Trimming pared 5 bases from V and 7 bases from J, leaving 15 bases between. CDR3 protein: CASSTRTRGEQYF. In DNA form, the CDR3 reads TGTGCCAGCAGCACCCGGACCCGGGGGGAGCAGTACTTC. The full variable domain, in which reference TRBV7-2 and TRBJ2-7 provide the parts outside the CDR3, is GAGVSQSPSNKVTEKGKDVELRCDPISGHTALYWYRQSLGQGLEFLIYFQGNSAPDKSGLPSDRFSAERTGGSVSTLTIQRTQQEDSAVYLCASSTRTRGEQYFGPGTRLTVT.

The chain recombines TRBV4-3 with TRBJ2-7; tentative D call: TRBD1 (6 bases). The CDR3 length is 15 residues. The V end lost 0 bases, the J end lost 3 bases, and 12 bases lay between the germline ends. Looked up from germline, CDR1 is LGHNA and CDR2 is YSLEER. The chain's CDR3 is CASSQDNRVGYEQYF. The CDR3 region has the DNA TGCGCCAGCAGCCAAGACAACAGGGTGGGCTACGAGCAGTACTTC.

CDR3 sequence: CASSHLPGLAGGTYNEQFF. The CDR3 coding sequence is TGCGCCAGCAGCCACCTTCCGGGACTAGCGGGAGGGACCTACAATGAGCAGTTCTTC. This chain joins TRBV4-1 and TRBJ2-1; 16 bases map to TRBD2. J lost 2 bases, V lost 3 bases, and 7 bases had no gene match. Germline loops: CDR1 MGHRA, CDR2 YSYEKL. This CDR3 comprises 19 residues.

The V gene is TRBV10-3, the J gene TRBJ2-3; D unclear. CDR1 is ENHRY and CDR2 is SYGVKD in the germline V gene. This CDR3 contains 15 residues. Trimming pared 4 bases from V and 0 bases from J, leaving 11 bases between. CDR3 region: CAISAMQTSTDTQYF. For the CDR3, the DNA is TGTGCCATCAGTGCGATGCAGACTAGCACAGATACGCAGTATTTT.